The 6 T cell receptor beta chains given below trace back to one sample, sequenced in a study of shared clonotypes between healthy human individuals. The repertoire was sequenced with immunoSEQ multiplex PCR; TCRdb's copy has only in-frame clones and lacks some. The sample shows millions of clones, 90% to 95% of them seen only once. The sample taken for sequencing was naive CD4+ T cells sorted from blood. Subset meaning: CD45RA+ positively selected. These receptors were obtained from a man between 18 and 35 years old in good health.

The chain links TRBV5-1 to TRBJ1-2; tentative D call: TRBD1 (6 bases). V was trimmed by 0 bases and J by 6 bases, leaving 12 bases between them. CDR1 is SGHRS, CDR2 YFSETQ, per germline. The CDR3 covers 14 residues. In DNA, the CDR3 is TGCGCCAGCAGCTTGGCCGGGGGGGCAAATGGCTACACCTTC. Translation: CASSLAGGANGYTF.

This clone was recorded only once. The V call is TRBV18, the J call TRBJ2-7, with 8 bases lining up with TRBD1. CDR1 is KGHSH, CDR2 LQKENI, per germline. The CDR3 length is 16 residues. The J segment lost 6 bases and the V segment lost 3 bases, leaving 13 bases of the junction unmatched. The CDR3 sequence is CASSPLTGGTLAEQYF. CDR3 DNA: TGTGCCAGCTCACCGCTAACAGGGGGTACTTTGGCCGAGCAGTACTTC.

This chain uses TRBV19 with TRBJ2-3; weak D call: TRBD2 (6 bases). Germline V gene lookup returns CDR1 LNHDA and CDR2 SQIVND (reference sequence). The V and J ends lost 3 bases and 1 base respectively, with 8 bases between them. The CDR3 covers 14 residues. The CDR3 bases are TGTGCCAGTAGTATCAGGAGGGGCACAGATACGCAGTATTTT. Its protein product is CASSIRRGTDTQYF.

The chain joins TRBV28 to TRBJ2-7; D is perhaps TRBD1 or TRBD2 (5 bases each). The CDR3 spans 14 residues. Between the trimmed V and J ends, which lost 4 bases and 2 bases, there was a span of 12 bases. CDR1 is MDHEN, CDR2 SYDVKM, per germline. CDR3 region: CASSSPGPTYEQYF. Written as DNA, the CDR3 is TGTGCCAGCAGTTCACCGGGACCCACCTACGAGCAGTACTTC.

This chain joins TRBV5-4 and TRBJ2-6; D remains ambiguous. The CDR3 spans 16 residues. V was cut by 4 bases and J by 0 bases, with 11 bases left in between. The V gene's germline CDR1 is SGHNT and CDR2 YYREEE (reference sequence). The CDR3 spells CASSDDGISGANVLTF. CDR3 DNA sequence: TGTGCCAGCAGCGACGACGGTATCTCTGGGGCCAACGTCCTGACTTTC.

V usage is TRBV6-6 and J usage is TRBJ2-3; weak D call: TRBD2 (5 bases). The CDR3 totals 11 residues. The V gene's germline CDR1 is MNHNY and CDR2 SVGAGI (reference sequence). V was cut by 5 bases and J by 6 bases, with 6 bases left in between. The CDR3 coding sequence is TGTGCCAGCAGTAGGAGGGATACGCAGTATTTT. It is translated as CASSRRDTQYF.